A selection of T cell receptor beta chains follows, all from one sample in a study of blood T cell repertoires in COVID-19. Produced via immunoSEQ multiplex PCR; TCRdb's table is partial and in-frame only. Of some 180,000 clones listed, 80% are singletons. Specimen: PBMCs or T cells enriched from blood (not recorded which). Receptors originate from a man in his sixties who had been exposed to COVID-19. Both conserved end residues are part of each CDR3. D genes are given only for firm matches. Not every row has a clone size; where given, it reads once, few, many or a size class.

clone_size d_call j_call v_call cdr3_nt cdr3_aa
. TRBD2 TRBJ2-7 TRBV19 TGTGCCAGTAGCCTCGGACTAGCGGGCTCCTACGAGCAGTACTTC CASSLGLAGSYEQYF
. TRBD2 TRBJ2-3 TRBV11-3 TGTGCCAGCAGCTTAGAGGGGGGGAGTACGCAGTATTTT CASSLEGGSTQYF
. TRBD1 TRBJ1-5 TRBV6-5 TGTGCCAGCAGGCAGGGGGCGTATGGCAATCAGCCCCAGCATTTT CASRQGAYGNQPQHF
. TRBD1 TRBJ1-5 TRBV9 TGTGCCAGCAGCGTAGCTGGGGACAGGGATCAGCCCCAGCATTTT CASSVAGDRDQPQHF
. . TRBJ1-3 TRBV11-3 TGTGCCAGCAGCTTAAACCAAGCAAACACCATATATTTT CASSLNQANTIYF
few . TRBJ1-2 TRBV27 TGTGCCAGCAGTTTATGGCAGCGAAATGGCTACACCTTC CASSLWQRNGYTF
. . TRBJ2-1 TRBV2 TGTGCCAGCAGTGAATTGGTAGCTGGCTCCAATGAGCAGTTCTTC CASSELVAGSNEQFF
. . TRBJ1-4 TRBV28 TGTGCCAGCATCCCGGGACTCACGAATGAAAAACTGTTTTTT CASIPGLTNEKLFF
. TRBD1 TRBJ2-1 TRBV5-6 TGTGCCAGCAGCCTCGCTGGGACAGGGTACTACAATGAGCAGTTCTTC CASSLAGTGYYNEQFF
. TRBD1 TRBJ1-2 TRBV27 TGTGCCAGCAGTCACACCAGACAGGGGTACTATGGCTACACCTTC CASSHTRQGYYGYTF
. . TRBJ2-7 TRBV7-6 TGTGCCAGCAGCGTTACAGGGTCCTACGAGCAGTACTTC CASSVTGSYEQYF
. . TRBJ1-1 TRBV5-1 TGCGCCAGCAGCTTGAGTGGTCGTGGCCACACTGAAGCTTTCTTT CASSLSGRGHTEAFF
. . TRBJ1-5 TRBV7-9 TGTGCCAGCAGTACGGACAGATCCAATCAGCCCCAGCATTTT CASSTDRSNQPQHF
. . TRBJ1-2 TRBV27 TGTGCCAGCAGATCAGGGGCTTTCTATGGCTACACCTTC CASRSGAFYGYTF
. TRBD2 TRBJ2-5 TRBV3-1/TRBV3-2 TGTGCCAGCAGCCCTCTGACTAGCGGGAGCCGGAGAGAGACCCAGTACTTC CASSPLTSGSRRETQYF
. . TRBJ1-3 TRBV11-2 TGTGCCAGCAGCTCCCGTTTCTCTGGAAACACCATATATTTT CASSSRFSGNTIYF
. TRBD1 TRBJ2-7 TRBV7-9 TGTGCCAGCAGCCCATCCCTGCTCGCAGGGGGCGCCTACGAGCAGTACTTC CASSPSLLAGGAYEQYF
. . TRBJ2-2 TRBV11-3 TGTGCCAGCAGCTCAACGGGGGTCACCGGGGAGCTGTTTTTT CASSSTGVTGELFF
. TRBD1 TRBJ2-5 TRBV19 TGTGCCAGTAGTATAGACACAAGACAGGGTCGGGAGACCCAGTACTTC CASSIDTRQGRETQYF
few . TRBJ2-5 TRBV7-9 TGTGCCAGCAGCTTTAAAGACAGCCAAGAGACCCAGTACTTC CASSFKDSQETQYF
. . TRBJ2-5 TRBV5-1 TGCGCCAGCAGCCCCGGCGGGACCACCGAGGCGGAGACCCAGTACTTC CASSPGGTTEAETQYF
once . TRBJ1-4 TRBV29-1 TGCAGCGTTGGGGTTTTAAGCGGGGCAGGGGAAAAACTGTTTTTT CSVGVLSGAGEKLFF
. TRBD1 TRBJ1-2 TRBV18 TGTGCCAGCTCTACCAAGGGGACAGGGGTCGGCTACACCTTC CASSTKGTGVGYTF